Listed here is a single TCR beta chain. Its matching antigen is unknown. Other DNA sequences in the sample encode the same CDR3. Treatment meaning: about 20 received Ad26.COV2.S at low or high dose, single or two shots; 5 received placebo; per-sample allocation not given. Sampling happened 63 days after the first vaccine or placebo injection. This sample was taken from a study of Ad26.COV2.S vaccination and SARS-CoV-2 variants. Study overall: Recipients of Ad26.COV2.S got it intramuscularly, once or twice 56 days apart. Study-wide results and limits: Placebo recipients had lower spike-specific TCR breadth than vaccine recipients.

V lost 0 bases to trimming and J lost 1 base, with 7 bases between them. Per germline, CDR1 SGDLS and CDR2 YYNGEE. The CDR3 is 15 amino acids. Data came from immunoSEQ multiplex PCR; TCRdb stores just in-frame clones and leaves some out. The data hold roughly 350,000 clones, with about 88% observed a single time. The rearrangement joins TRBV9 to TRBJ2-2; no definite D call. The source of this sequence is a person aged 18-60 years who received the Ad26.COV2.S COVID-19 vaccine or a placebo. Sequences were derived from peripheral blood, sampled in a trial of Ad26.COV2.S vaccine versus placebo. The CDR3 coding sequence is TGTGCCAGCAGCGTAGGTCAGCGGAACACCGGGGAGCTGTTTTTT. Its protein product is CASSVGQRNTGELFF. The full variable domain, with the rest looked up from reference TRBV9 and TRBJ2-2, is DSGVTQTPKHLITATGQRVTLRCSPRSGDLSVYWYQQSLDQGLQFLIQYYNGEERAKGNILERFSAQQFPDLHSELNLSSLELGDSALYFCASSVGQRNTGELFFGEGSRLTVL.